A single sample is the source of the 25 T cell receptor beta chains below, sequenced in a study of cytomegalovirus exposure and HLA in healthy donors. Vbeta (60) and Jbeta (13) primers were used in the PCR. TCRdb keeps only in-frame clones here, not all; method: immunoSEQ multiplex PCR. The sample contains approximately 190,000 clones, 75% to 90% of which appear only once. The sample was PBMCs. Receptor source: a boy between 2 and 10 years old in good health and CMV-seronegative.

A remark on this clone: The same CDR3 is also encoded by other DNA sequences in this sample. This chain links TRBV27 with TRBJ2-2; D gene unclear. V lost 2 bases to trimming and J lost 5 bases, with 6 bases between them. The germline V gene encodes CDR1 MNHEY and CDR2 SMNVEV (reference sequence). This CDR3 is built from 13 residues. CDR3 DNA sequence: TGTGCCAGCAGTTTAAGCCGGACCGGGGAGCTGTTTTTT. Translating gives CASSLSRTGELFF.

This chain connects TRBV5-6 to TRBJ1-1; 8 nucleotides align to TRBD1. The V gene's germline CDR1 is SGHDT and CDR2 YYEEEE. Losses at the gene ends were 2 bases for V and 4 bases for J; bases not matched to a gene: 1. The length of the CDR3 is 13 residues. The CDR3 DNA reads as TGTGCCAGCAGCTTAACAGGGGGCACTGAAGCTTTCTTT. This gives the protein CASSLTGGTEAFF.

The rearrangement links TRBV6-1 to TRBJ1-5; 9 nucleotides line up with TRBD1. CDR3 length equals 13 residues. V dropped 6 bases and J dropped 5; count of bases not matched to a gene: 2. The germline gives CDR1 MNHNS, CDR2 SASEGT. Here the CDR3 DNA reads TGTGCCAGCAGGGGACAGGGCGATCAGCCCCAGCATTTT. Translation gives CASRGQGDQPQHF.

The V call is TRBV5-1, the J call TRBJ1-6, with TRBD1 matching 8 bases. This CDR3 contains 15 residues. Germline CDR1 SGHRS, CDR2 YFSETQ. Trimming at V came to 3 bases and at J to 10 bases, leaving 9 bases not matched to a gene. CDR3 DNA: TGCGCCAGCAGCTCCGAGGACAGGGCTGGGTCACCCCTCCACTTT. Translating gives CASSSEDRAGSPLHF.

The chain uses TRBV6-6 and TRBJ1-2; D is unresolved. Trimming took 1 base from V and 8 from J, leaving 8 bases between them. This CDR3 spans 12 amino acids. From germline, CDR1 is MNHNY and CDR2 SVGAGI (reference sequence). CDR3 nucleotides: TGTGCCAGCAGTTACTTGGGCGTGGGCTACACCTTC. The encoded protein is CASSYLGVGYTF.

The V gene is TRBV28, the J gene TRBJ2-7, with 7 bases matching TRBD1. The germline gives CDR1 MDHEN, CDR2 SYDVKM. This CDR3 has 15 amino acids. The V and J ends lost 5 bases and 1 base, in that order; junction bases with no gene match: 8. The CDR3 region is CASSTPQGMSYEQYF. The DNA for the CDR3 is TGTGCCAGCAGTACCCCACAGGGGATGTCCTACGAGCAGTACTTC.

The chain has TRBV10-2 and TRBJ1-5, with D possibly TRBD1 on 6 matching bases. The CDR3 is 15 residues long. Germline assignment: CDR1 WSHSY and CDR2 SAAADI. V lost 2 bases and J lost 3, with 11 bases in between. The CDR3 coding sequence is TGCGCCAGCAGTGAGGGAGACAGGACCAATCAGCCCCAGCATTTT. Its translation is CASSEGDRTNQPQHF.

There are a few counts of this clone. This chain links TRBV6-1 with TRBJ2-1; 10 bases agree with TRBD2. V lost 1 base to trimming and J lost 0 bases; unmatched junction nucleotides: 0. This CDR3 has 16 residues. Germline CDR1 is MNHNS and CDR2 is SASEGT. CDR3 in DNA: TGTGCCAGCAGTGAAGTAGCGGGAGGCTCCTACAATGAGCAGTTCTTC. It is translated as CASSEVAGGSYNEQFF.

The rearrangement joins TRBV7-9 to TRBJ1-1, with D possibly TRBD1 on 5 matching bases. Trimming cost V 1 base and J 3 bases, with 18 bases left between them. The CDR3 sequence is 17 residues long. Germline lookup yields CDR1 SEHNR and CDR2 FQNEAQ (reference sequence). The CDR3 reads CASSLVVGAGRDTEAFF. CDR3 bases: TGTGCCAGCAGCTTAGTTGTTGGGGCGGGGCGGGACACTGAAGCTTTCTTT.

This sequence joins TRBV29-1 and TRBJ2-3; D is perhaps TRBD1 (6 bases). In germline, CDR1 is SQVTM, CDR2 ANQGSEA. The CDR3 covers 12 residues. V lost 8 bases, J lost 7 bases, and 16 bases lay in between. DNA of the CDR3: TGCAGCATAAAGACAGGCGCTTATACGCAGTATTTT. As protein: CSIKTGAYTQYF.

DNA of the CDR3: TGTGCCAGCACCACAGGGACATTTGTAGAAAAACTGTTTTTT. Protein product: CASTTGTFVEKLFF. The V call is TRBV6-5, the J call TRBJ1-4, with D possibly being TRBD1 (6 bases). Trimming left V 7 bases short and J 8 bases short, with 17 bases between. CDR1 and CDR2 from the germline V gene are MNHEY and SVGAGI. The CDR3 sequence is 14 residues long.

The CDR3 nucleotides are TGTGCCAGCATAAGGGGCCCCGAAGCTTTCTTT. Translation gives CASIRGPEAFF. The genes are TRBV27 and TRBJ1-1; tentative D call: TRBD1 (5 bases). The CDR3 contains 11 residues. Germline loops: CDR1 MNHEY, CDR2 SMNVEV (reference sequence). V gave up 7 bases and J gave up 8 bases, with 11 bases separating them.

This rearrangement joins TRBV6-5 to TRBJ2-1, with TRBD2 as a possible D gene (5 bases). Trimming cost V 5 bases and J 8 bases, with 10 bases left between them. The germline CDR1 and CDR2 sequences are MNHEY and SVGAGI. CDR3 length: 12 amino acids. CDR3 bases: TGTGCCAGCAGTCCCGCGGGCCATGAGCAGTTCTTC. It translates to CASSPAGHEQFF.

The chain's CDR3 is CAWSDRSFAGELFF. CDR3 bases: TGTGCCTGGAGTGACAGAAGCTTCGCCGGGGAGCTGTTTTTT. The chain joins TRBV30 to TRBJ2-2; D is undetermined. Trimming shortened V by 1 base and J by 6 bases, and 12 bases separated the two germline ends. The CDR3 runs to 14 residues. The germline V gene has CDR1 GTSNPN and CDR2 SVGIG (reference sequence). The whole variable domain, remainder taken from reference TRBV30 and TRBJ2-2, is SQTIHQWPATLVQPVGSPLSLECTVEGTSNPNLYWYRQAAGRGLQLLFYSVGIGQISSEVPQNLSASRPQDRQFILSSKKLLLSDSGFYLCAWSDRSFAGELFFGEGSRLTVL.

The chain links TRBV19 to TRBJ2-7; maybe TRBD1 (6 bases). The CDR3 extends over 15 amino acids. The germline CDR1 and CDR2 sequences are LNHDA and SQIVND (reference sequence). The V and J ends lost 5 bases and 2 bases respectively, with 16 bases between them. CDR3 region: CASSLRTGWAYEQYF. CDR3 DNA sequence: TGTGCCAGTAGTCTCCGCACAGGGTGGGCCTACGAGCAGTACTTC.

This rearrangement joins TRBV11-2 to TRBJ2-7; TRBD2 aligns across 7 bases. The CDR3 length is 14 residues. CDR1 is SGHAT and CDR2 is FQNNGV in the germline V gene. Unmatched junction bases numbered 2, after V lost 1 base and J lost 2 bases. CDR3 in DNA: TGTGCCAGCAGCTTAGGACTAGCTCCCTACGAGCAGTACTTC. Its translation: CASSLGLAPYEQYF. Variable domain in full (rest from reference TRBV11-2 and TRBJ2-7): EAGVAQSPRYKIIEKRQSVAFWCNPISGHATLYWYQQILGQGPKLLIQFQNNGVVDDSQLPKDRFSAERLKGVDSTLKIQPAKLEDSAVYLCASSLGLAPYEQYFGPGTRLTVT.

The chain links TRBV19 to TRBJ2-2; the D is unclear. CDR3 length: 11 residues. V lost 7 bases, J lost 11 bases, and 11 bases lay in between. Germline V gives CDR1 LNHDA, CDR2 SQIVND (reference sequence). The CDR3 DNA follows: TGTGCCAGTAAAGAGGCACAAGAGCTGTTTTTT. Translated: CASKEAQELFF.

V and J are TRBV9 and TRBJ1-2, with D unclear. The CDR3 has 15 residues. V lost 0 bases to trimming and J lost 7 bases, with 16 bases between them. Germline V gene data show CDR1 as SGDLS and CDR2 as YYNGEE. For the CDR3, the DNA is TGTGCCAGCAGCGTAGCTTTTCGAGGGAGTCGTGGCTACACCTTC. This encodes CASSVAFRGSRGYTF. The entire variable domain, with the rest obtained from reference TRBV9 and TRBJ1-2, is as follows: DSGVTQTPKHLITATGQRVTLRCSPRSGDLSVYWYQQSLDQGLQFLIQYYNGEERAKGNILERFSAQQFPDLHSELNLSSLELGDSALYFCASSVAFRGSRGYTFGSGTRLTVV.

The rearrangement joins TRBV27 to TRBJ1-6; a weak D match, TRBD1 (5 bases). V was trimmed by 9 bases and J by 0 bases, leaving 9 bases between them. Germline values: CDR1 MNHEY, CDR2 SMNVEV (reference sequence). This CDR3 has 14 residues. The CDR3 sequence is CASRQSSYNSPLHF. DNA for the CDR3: TGTGCCAGTCGACAGAGCTCCTATAATTCACCCCTCCACTTT.

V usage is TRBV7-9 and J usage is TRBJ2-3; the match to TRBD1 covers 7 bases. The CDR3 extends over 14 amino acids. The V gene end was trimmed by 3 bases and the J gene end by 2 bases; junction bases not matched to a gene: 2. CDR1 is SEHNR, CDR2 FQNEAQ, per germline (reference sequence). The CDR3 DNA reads TGTGCCAGCAGCTTGGGACAGTACACAGATACGCAGTATTTT. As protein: CASSLGQYTDTQYF.

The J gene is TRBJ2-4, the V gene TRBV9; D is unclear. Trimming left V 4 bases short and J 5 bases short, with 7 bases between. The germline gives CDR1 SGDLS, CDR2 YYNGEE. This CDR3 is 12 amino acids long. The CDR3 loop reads CASSPGENIQYF. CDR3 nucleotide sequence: TGTGCCAGCAGCCCCGGTGAAAACATTCAGTACTTC.

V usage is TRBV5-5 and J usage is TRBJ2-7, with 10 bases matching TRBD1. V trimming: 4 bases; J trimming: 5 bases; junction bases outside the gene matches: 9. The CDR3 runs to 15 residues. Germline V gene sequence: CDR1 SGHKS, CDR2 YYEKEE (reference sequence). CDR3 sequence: CASSRIGTGVNEQYF. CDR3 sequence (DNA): TGTGCCAGCAGCAGAATAGGGACAGGGGTCAACGAGCAGTACTTC.

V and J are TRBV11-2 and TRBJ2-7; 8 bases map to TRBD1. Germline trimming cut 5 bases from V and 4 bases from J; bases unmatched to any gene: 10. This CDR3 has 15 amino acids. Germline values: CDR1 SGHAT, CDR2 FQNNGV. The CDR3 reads CASSATGATRYEQYF. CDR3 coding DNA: TGTGCCAGCAGCGCGACAGGGGCTACGCGATACGAGCAGTACTTC.

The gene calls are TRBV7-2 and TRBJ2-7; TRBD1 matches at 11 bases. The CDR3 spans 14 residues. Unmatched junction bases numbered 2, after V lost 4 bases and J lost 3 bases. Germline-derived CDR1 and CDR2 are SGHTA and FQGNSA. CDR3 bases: TGTGCCAGCAGCTCCGGGACAGGGGGCTACGAGCAGTACTTC. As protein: CASSSGTGGYEQYF.

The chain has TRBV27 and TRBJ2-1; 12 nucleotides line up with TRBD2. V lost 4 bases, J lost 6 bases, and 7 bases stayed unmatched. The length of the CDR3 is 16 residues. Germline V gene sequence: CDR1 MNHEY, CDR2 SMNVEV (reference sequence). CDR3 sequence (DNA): TGTGCCAGCAGTTCCCTAGCGGGAGGGCCCTCCAATGAGCAGTTCTTC. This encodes CASSSLAGGPSNEQFF.